The source of this T cell receptor (beta chain) is a study of tumor-infiltrating lymphocytes in primary liver carcinoma. Study-wide context: Patients underwent resection of primary liver carcinoma.

Germline DNA was also extracted, and blood RNA was taken from unsorted whole blood. The template, about 540 ng total RNA, yielded TCR beta cDNA made with a constant-region primer. Three nested multiplex PCR rounds of slightly modified ARM-PCR generated TCR beta libraries. MiXCR was run by TCRdb on the multiplex PCR reads, yielding one entry per CDR3 protein. The sample holds approximately 340,000 distinct CDR3 sequences, roughly 61% seen once. A note on this clonotype: One end of the junction does not line up with germline, which may come from a read error.

The clonotype originates from a man in his forties or fifties with primary liver carcinoma and hepatitis B virus infection. The sequencing input was peripheral blood.

The CDR3 DNA is TGTGCCAGCAGTGCCCGTCCCCCCCCCGGGGAGCCGTTTTTT. Its translation is CASSARPPPGEPFF. This chain links TRBV11-2 with TRBJ2-2; a possible D gene is TRBD2 (5 bases). This CDR3 contains 14 residues. From germline, CDR1 is SGHAT and CDR2 FQNNGV. Drawing the rest from reference TRBV11-2 and TRBJ2-2, the complete variable domain is EAGVAQSPRYKIIEKRQSVAFWCNPISGHATLYWYQQILGQGPKLLIQFQNNGVVDDSQLPKDRFSAERLKGVDSTLKIQPAKLEDSAVYLCASSARPPPGEPFFGEGSRLTVL.